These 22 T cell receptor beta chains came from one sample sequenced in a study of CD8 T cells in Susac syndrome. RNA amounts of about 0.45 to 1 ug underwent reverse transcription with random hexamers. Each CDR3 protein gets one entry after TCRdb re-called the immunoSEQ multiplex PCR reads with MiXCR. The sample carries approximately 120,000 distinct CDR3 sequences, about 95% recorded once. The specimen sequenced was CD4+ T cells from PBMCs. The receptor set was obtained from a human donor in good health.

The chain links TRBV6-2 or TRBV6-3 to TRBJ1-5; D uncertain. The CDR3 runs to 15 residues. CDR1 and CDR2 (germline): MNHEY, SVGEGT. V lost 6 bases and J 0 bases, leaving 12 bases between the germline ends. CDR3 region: CASRRGSHSNQPQHF. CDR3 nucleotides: TGTGCCAGCAGGCGGGGTTCCCATAGCAATCAGCCCCAGCATTTT.

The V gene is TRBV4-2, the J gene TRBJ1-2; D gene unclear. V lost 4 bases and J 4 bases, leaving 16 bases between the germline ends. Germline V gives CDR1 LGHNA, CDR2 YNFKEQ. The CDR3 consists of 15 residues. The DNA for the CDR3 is TGTGCCAGCAGCCCGGACTATGTACAGCTCTATGGCTACACCTTC. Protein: CASSPDYVQLYGYTF.

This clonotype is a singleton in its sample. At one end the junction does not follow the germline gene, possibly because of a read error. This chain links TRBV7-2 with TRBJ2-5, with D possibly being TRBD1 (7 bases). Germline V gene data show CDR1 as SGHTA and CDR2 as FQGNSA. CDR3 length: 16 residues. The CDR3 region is CANSLGGGTRQETQYF. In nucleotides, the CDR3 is TGTGCCAACAGCTTAGGGGGCGGGACGAGGCAAGAGACCCAGTACTTC. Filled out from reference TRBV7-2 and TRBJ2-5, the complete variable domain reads GAGVSQSPSNKVTEKGKDVELRCDPISGHTALYWYRQSLGQGLEFLIYFQGNSAPDKSGLPSDRFSAERTGGSVSTLTIQRTQQEDSAVYLCANSLGGGTRQETQYFGPGTRLLVL.

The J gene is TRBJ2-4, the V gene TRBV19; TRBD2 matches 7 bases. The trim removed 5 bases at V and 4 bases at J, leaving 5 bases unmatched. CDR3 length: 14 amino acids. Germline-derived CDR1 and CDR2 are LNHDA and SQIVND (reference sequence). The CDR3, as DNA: TGTGCCAGTAGTGCGACTAGCAGGAAAAACATTCAGTACTTC. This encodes CASSATSRKNIQYF.

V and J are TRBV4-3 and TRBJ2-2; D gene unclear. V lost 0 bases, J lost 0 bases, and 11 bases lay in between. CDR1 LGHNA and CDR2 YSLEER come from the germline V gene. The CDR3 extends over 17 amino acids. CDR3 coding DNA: TGCGCCAGCAGCCAAGATGCGCCAGGCCCGAACACCGGGGAGCTGTTTTTT. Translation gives CASSQDAPGPNTGELFF.

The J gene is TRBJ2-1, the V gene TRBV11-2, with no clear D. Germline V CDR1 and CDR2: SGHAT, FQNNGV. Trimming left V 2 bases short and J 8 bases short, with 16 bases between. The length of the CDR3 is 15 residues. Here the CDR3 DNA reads TGTGCCAGCAGCTTATTCGGCTATAATATCGATGAGCAGTTCTTC. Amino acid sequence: CASSLFGYNIDEQFF.

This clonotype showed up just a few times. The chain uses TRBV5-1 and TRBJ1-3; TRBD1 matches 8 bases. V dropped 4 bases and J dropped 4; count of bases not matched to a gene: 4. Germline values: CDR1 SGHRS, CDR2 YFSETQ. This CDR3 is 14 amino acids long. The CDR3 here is CASSPGQAGNTIYF. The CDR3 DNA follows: TGCGCCAGCAGCCCGGGACAGGCCGGAAACACCATATATTTT.

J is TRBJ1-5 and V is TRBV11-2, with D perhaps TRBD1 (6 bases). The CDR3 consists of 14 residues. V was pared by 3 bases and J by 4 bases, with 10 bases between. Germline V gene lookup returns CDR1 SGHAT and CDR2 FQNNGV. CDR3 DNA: TGTGCCAGCAGCTTCGGGACAACGAATCAGCCCCAGCATTTT. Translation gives CASSFGTTNQPQHF.

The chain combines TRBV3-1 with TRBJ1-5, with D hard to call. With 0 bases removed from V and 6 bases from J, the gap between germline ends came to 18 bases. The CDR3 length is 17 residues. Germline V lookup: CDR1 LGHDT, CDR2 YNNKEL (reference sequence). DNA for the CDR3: TGTGCCAGCAGCCAAGATCGCCTGGATTCACTTTCTCAGCCCCAGCATTTT. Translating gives CASSQDRLDSLSQPQHF.

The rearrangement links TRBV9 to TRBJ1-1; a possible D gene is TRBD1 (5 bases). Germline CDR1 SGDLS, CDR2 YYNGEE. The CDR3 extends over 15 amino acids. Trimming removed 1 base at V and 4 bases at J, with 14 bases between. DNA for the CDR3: TGTGCCAGCAGCGTAAGCGGGGGGGGGATCACTGAAGCTTTCTTT. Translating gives CASSVSGGGITEAFF.

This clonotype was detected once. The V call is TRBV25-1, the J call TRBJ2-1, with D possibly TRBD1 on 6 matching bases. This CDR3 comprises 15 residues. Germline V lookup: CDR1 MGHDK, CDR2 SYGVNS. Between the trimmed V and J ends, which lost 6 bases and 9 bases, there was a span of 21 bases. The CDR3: CASRSTGFFEGEQFF. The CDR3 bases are TGTGCCAGCAGGTCCACAGGGTTTTTCGAGGGTGAGCAGTTCTTC.

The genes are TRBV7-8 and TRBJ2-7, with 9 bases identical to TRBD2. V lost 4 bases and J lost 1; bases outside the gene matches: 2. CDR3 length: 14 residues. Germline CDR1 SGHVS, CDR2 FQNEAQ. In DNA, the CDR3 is TGTGCCAGCAGCTCGACTAGCGGTTCCTACGAGCAGTACTTC. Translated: CASSSTSGSYEQYF.

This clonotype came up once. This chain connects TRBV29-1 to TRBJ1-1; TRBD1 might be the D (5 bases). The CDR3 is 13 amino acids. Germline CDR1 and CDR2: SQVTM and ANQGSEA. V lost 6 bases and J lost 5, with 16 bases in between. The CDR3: CSVTHGGETEAFF. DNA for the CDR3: TGCAGCGTGACCCACGGGGGAGAGACTGAAGCTTTCTTT.

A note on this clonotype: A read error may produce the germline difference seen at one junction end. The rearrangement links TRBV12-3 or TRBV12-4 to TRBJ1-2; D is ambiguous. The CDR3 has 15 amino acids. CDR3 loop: CAGSPREEANYGYTF. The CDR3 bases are TGTGCCGGCAGTCCTCGGGAGGAAGCAAACTATGGCTACACCTTC.

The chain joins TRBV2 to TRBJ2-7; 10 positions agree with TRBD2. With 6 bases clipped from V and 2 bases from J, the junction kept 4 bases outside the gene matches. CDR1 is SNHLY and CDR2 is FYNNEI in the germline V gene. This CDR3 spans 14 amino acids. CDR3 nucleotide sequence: TGTGCCAGCAGCGGACTAGCGGCGGCCTACGAGCAGTACTTC. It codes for CASSGLAAAYEQYF.

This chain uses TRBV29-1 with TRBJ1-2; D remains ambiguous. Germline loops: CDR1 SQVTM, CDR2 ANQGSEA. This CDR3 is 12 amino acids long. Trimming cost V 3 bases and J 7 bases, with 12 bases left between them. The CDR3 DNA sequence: TGCAGCGTTGATGAGGCCCCGGGTGGCTACACCTTC. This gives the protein CSVDEAPGGYTF. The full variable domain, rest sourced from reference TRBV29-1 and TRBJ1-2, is SAVISQKPSRDICQRGTSLTIQCQVDSQVTMMFWYRQQPGQSLTLIATANQGSEATYESGFVIDKFPISRPNLTFSTLTVSNMSPEDSSIYLCSVDEAPGGYTFGSGTRLTVV.

The CDR3 is CASSVALGNYGYTF. The CDR3 DNA is TGTGCCAGCAGCGTAGCACTCGGCAACTATGGCTACACCTTC. V is TRBV9 and J is TRBJ1-2; D gene ambiguous. The germline V gene encodes CDR1 SGDLS and CDR2 YYNGEE. The V end lost 0 bases, the J end lost 2 bases, and 8 bases lay between the germline ends. The CDR3 sequence is 14 residues long.

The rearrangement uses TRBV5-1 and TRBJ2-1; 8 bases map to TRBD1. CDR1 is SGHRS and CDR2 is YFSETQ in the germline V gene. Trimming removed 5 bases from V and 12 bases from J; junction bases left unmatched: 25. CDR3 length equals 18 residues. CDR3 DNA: TGCGCCAGCAGACCGAATTTTCAGGGGGCCCAAAATCTTCGTGGGCAGTTCTTC. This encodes CASRPNFQGAQNLRGQFF. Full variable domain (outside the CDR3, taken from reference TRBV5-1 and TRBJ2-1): KAGVTQTPRYLIKTRGQQVTLSCSPISGHRSVSWYQQTPGQGLQFLFEYFSETQRNKGNFPGRFSGRQFSNSRSEMNVSTLELGDSALYLCASRPNFQGAQNLRGQFFGPGTRLTVL.

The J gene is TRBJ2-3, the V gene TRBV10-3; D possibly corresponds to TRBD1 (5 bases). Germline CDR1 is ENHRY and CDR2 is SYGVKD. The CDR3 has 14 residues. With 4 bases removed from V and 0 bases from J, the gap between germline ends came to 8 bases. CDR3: CAISVGDSTDTQYF. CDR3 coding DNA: TGTGCCATCAGTGTAGGGGATAGCACAGATACGCAGTATTTT.

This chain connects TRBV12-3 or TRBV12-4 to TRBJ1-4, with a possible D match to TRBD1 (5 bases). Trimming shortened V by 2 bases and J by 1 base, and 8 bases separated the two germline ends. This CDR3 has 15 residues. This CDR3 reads CASSLQGGTNEKLFF. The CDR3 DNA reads TGTGCCAGCAGTTTACAGGGAGGAACTAATGAAAAACTGTTTTTT.

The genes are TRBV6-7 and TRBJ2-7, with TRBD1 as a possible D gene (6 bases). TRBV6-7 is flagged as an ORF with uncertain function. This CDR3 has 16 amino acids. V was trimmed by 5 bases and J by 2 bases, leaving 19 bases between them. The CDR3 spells CASSTPPQGSTYEQYF. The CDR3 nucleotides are TGTGCCAGCAGTACCCCCCCCCAGGGGTCCACCTACGAGCAGTACTTC.

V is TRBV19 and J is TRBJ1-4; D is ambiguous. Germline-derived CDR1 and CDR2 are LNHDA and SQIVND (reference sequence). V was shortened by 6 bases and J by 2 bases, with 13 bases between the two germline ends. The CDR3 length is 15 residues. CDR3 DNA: TGTGCCAGTAGCTCCCCGGGGAATACTAATGAAAAACTGTTTTTT. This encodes CASSSPGNTNEKLFF.